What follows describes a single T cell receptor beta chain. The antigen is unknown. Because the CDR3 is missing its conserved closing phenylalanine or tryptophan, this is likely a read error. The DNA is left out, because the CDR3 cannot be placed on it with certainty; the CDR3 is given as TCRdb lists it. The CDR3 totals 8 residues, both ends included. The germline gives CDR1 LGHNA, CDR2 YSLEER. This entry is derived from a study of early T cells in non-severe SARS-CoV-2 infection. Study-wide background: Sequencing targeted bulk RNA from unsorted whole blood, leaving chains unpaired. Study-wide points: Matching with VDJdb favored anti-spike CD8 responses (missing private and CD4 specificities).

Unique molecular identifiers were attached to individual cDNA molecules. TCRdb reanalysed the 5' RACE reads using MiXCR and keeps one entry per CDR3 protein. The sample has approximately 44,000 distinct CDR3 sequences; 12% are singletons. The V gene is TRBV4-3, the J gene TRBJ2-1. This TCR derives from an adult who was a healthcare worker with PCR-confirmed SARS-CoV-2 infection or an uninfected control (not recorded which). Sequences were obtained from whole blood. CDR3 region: CASSQEID.